This record covers a single T cell receptor (beta chain). The entry originates in a study of T cell responses to AZD1222 COVID-19 vaccine. V dropped 2 bases and J dropped 5 bases, with 9 bases sitting between them. CDR3 length: 13 amino acids. Looked up from germline, CDR1 is LGHDT and CDR2 is YNNKEL (reference sequence). TCRdb's copy holds only in-frame clones and misses some; the assay was immunoSEQ multiplex PCR. This sample carries about 60,000 clones, roughly 85% of them seen once, and the ten largest clones take around 20%. The chain combines TRBV3-1 (or the pseudogene TRBV3-2) with TRBJ2-5; D uncertain. The sequenced sample was peripheral blood, obtained on day 0 of MenACWY control vaccination. This receptor was obtained from an adult in good health. In DNA, the CDR3 is TGTGCCAGCAGCCAATCAGGCGGCGAGACCCAGTACTTC. Translated: CASSQSGGETQYF.